The rows below give T cell receptor beta chains drawn from one sample of a study of shared clonotypes between healthy human individuals. TCRdb keeps only in-frame clones here, not all; method: immunoSEQ multiplex PCR. The data show about 700,000 clones, about 90% seen once. Sequences were obtained from naive CD8+ T cells sorted from blood. The receptors stem from a man aged 30-40 years in good health. The CDR3 runs from the conserved cysteine through the conserved F or W. A D gene is named only where the DNA matches it firmly. Clone size, where shown, is once, few, many, or a class for clones that have expanded.

v_gene: TRBV6-5
j_gene: TRBJ2-5
d_gene: -
abundance: -
CDR3aa: CASTYSGQETQYF
CDR3nt: TGTGCCAGCACCTATAGTGGCCAAGAGACCCAGTACTTC

v_gene: TRBV6-4
j_gene: TRBJ2-6
d_gene: -
abundance: -
CDR3aa: CASSETTASGANVLTF
CDR3nt: TGTGCCAGCAGTGAAACCACAGCCTCTGGGGCCAACGTCCTGACTTTC

v_gene: TRBV7-9
j_gene: TRBJ2-1
d_gene: TRBD1
abundance: once
CDR3aa: CASSLRQGDNEQFF
CDR3nt: TGTGCCAGCAGCTTAAGACAGGGGGACAATGAGCAGTTCTTC

v_gene: TRBV2
j_gene: TRBJ2-7
d_gene: -
abundance: -
CDR3aa: CASRMAFYEQYF
CDR3nt: TGTGCCAGCAGGATGGCCTTCTACGAGCAGTACTTC

v_gene: TRBV5-6
j_gene: TRBJ2-5
d_gene: -
abundance: -
CDR3aa: CASSFRSKETQYF
CDR3nt: TGTGCCAGCAGCTTCCGAAGCAAAGAGACCCAGTACTTC

v_gene: TRBV5-1
j_gene: TRBJ2-1
d_gene: TRBD2
abundance: once
CDR3aa: CASSPGTSGTMYNEQFF
CDR3nt: TGCGCCAGCAGCCCCGGGACTAGCGGTACAATGTACAATGAGCAGTTCTTC

v_gene: TRBV5-6
j_gene: TRBJ2-3
d_gene: -
abundance: -
CDR3aa: CASSLAWEITDTQYF
CDR3nt: TGTGCCAGCAGCTTGGCCTGGGAGATCACAGATACGCAGTATTTT

v_gene: TRBV5-1
j_gene: TRBJ2-7
d_gene: -
abundance: -
CDR3aa: CASSVPDKSSYEQYF
CDR3nt: TGCGCCAGCAGCGTGCCGGACAAAAGCTCCTACGAGCAGTACTTC

v_gene: TRBV7-9
j_gene: TRBJ2-5
d_gene: TRBD1
abundance: once
CDR3aa: CASSSLHDRVGETQYF
CDR3nt: TGTGCCAGCAGCTCTTTGCACGACAGGGTCGGGGAGACCCAGTACTTC

v_gene: TRBV20-1
j_gene: TRBJ1-2
d_gene: -
abundance: -
CDR3aa: CSQGNYGYTF
CDR3nt: TGCAGCCAGGGTAACTATGGCTACACCTTC

v_gene: TRBV9
j_gene: TRBJ2-7
d_gene: TRBD1
abundance: -
CDR3aa: CASSALGTGKNEQYF
CDR3nt: TGTGCCAGCAGCGCCCTGGGGACAGGAAAGAACGAGCAGTACTTC

v_gene: TRBV7-9
j_gene: TRBJ2-7
d_gene: TRBD2
abundance: -
CDR3aa: CASSLPRGSGIYEQYF
CDR3nt: TGTGCCAGCAGCTTACCCCGTGGTAGCGGGATCTACGAGCAGTACTTC

v_gene: TRBV4-1
j_gene: TRBJ2-7
d_gene: TRBD2
abundance: -
CDR3aa: CASSQVLGLAGEDEQYF
CDR3nt: TGCGCCAGCAGCCAAGTCTTAGGACTAGCGGGAGAAGACGAGCAGTACTTC

v_gene: TRBV27
j_gene: TRBJ2-3
d_gene: TRBD1
abundance: -
CDR3aa: CASSLRDSAADTQYF
CDR3nt: TGTGCCAGCAGTTTACGGGACAGCGCGGCAGATACGCAGTATTTT

v_gene: TRBV10-3
j_gene: TRBJ2-3
d_gene: TRBD2
abundance: -
CDR3aa: CAISLTSGDDTDTQYF
CDR3nt: TGTGCCATCAGTTTGACTAGCGGCGATGACACAGATACGCAGTATTTT

v_gene: TRBV5-1
j_gene: TRBJ1-1
d_gene: -
abundance: -
CDR3aa: CASSLRSANTEAFF
CDR3nt: TGCGCCAGCAGCTTGCGCTCGGCGAACACTGAAGCTTTCTTT

v_gene: TRBV7-2
j_gene: TRBJ2-7
d_gene: TRBD1
abundance: many
CDR3aa: CASSSTGGPERYEQYF
CDR3nt: TGTGCCAGCAGCTCGACAGGGGGCCCGGAACGGTACGAGCAGTACTTC

v_gene: TRBV7-9
j_gene: TRBJ1-2
d_gene: -
abundance: -
CDR3aa: CASSSGDEGVFYGYTF
CDR3nt: TGTGCCAGCAGCTCAGGGGACGAGGGGGTTTTCTATGGCTACACCTTC

v_gene: TRBV19
j_gene: TRBJ2-7
d_gene: TRBD1
abundance: few
CDR3aa: CASSRIMGQASYEQYF
CDR3nt: TGTGCCAGTAGTCGAATTATGGGACAGGCTTCCTACGAGCAGTACTTC

v_gene: TRBV9
j_gene: TRBJ1-2
d_gene: TRBD1
abundance: -
CDR3aa: CASSDRGYGYTF
CDR3nt: TGTGCCAGCAGCGACAGGGGGTATGGCTACACCTTC

v_gene: TRBV4-3
j_gene: TRBJ2-1
d_gene: TRBD1
abundance: -
CDR3aa: CASSLTGTGDNEQFF
CDR3nt: TGCGCCAGCAGCCTTACCGGGACAGGGGACAATGAGCAGTTCTTC

v_gene: TRBV19
j_gene: TRBJ2-3
d_gene: -
abundance: -
CDR3aa: CASVPNRGLEDTQYF
CDR3nt: TGTGCCAGTGTACCAAATCGAGGATTGGAAGATACGCAGTATTTT

v_gene: TRBV11-2
j_gene: TRBJ2-7
d_gene: -
abundance: -
CDR3aa: CASSLVGSDLSYEQYF
CDR3nt: TGTGCCAGCAGCTTAGTCGGCAGCGACCTATCCTACGAGCAGTACTTC

v_gene: TRBV2
j_gene: TRBJ1-2
d_gene: TRBD1
abundance: -
CDR3aa: CASSVPSPGTGLVGYTF
CDR3nt: TGTGCCAGCAGTGTGCCAAGTCCCGGGACAGGTTTAGTTGGCTACACCTTC

v_gene: TRBV5-8
j_gene: TRBJ2-7
d_gene: -
abundance: -
CDR3aa: CASSIYEQYF
CDR3nt: TGTGCCAGCAGCATCTACGAGCAGTACTTC

v_gene: TRBV20-1
j_gene: TRBJ1-4
d_gene: -
abundance: once
CDR3aa: CSASTQEKLFF
CDR3nt: TGCAGTGCTAGCACTCAGGAAAAACTGTTTTTT

v_gene: TRBV7-6
j_gene: TRBJ2-3
d_gene: TRBD2
abundance: -
CDR3aa: CASSLAGGADTQYF
CDR3nt: TGTGCCAGCAGCTTAGCGGGAGGGGCAGATACGCAGTATTTT

v_gene: TRBV10-2
j_gene: TRBJ2-7
d_gene: TRBD2
abundance: -
CDR3aa: CATLGLAVEQYF
CDR3nt: TGCGCCACCCTGGGACTAGCGGTGGAGCAGTACTTC

v_gene: TRBV7-9
j_gene: TRBJ2-1
d_gene: TRBD2
abundance: -
CDR3aa: CASSHAGANEQFF
CDR3nt: TGTGCCAGCAGCCACGCGGGAGCCAATGAGCAGTTCTTC

v_gene: TRBV30
j_gene: TRBJ1-1
d_gene: -
abundance: -
CDR3aa: CAFPIRGRGTEAFF
CDR3nt: TGTGCCTTTCCGATACGCGGGCGCGGGACTGAAGCTTTCTTT

v_gene: TRBV9
j_gene: TRBJ2-5
d_gene: TRBD1
abundance: -
CDR3aa: CASRATGFMGETQYF
CDR3nt: TGTGCCAGCAGAGCGACAGGGTTTATGGGGGAGACCCAGTACTTC

v_gene: TRBV7-9
j_gene: TRBJ2-7
d_gene: -
abundance: -
CDR3aa: CASSPKVGHKYF
CDR3nt: TGTGCCAGCAGCCCAAAAGTGGGACATAAGTACTTC

v_gene: TRBV7-9
j_gene: TRBJ2-7
d_gene: -
abundance: -
CDR3aa: CASSLKGTYEQYF
CDR3nt: TGTGCCAGCAGCTTAAAGGGCACCTACGAGCAGTACTTC

v_gene: TRBV27
j_gene: TRBJ2-2
d_gene: TRBD2
abundance: -
CDR3aa: CATSRGRTGELFF
CDR3nt: TGTGCCACCAGCCGCGGGAGGACCGGGGAGCTGTTTTTT

v_gene: TRBV2
j_gene: TRBJ2-1
d_gene: TRBD2
abundance: -
CDR3aa: CASIVPSGVYNEQFF
CDR3nt: TGTGCCAGCATTGTCCCTAGCGGGGTCTACAATGAGCAGTTCTTC

v_gene: TRBV30
j_gene: TRBJ2-7
d_gene: -
abundance: -
CDR3aa: CAWRGHTYEQYF
CDR3nt: TGTGCCTGGAGGGGACATACCTACGAGCAGTACTTC

v_gene: TRBV30
j_gene: TRBJ1-1
d_gene: -
abundance: once
CDR3aa: CAWSVGQGLGKVTEAFF
CDR3nt: TGTGCCTGGAGTGTAGGGCAGGGGCTGGGTAAAGTCACTGAAGCTTTCTTT

v_gene: TRBV19
j_gene: TRBJ1-5
d_gene: -
abundance: -
CDR3aa: CASSIIDHFYSNQPQHF
CDR3nt: TGTGCCAGTAGTATAATAGACCATTTCTATAGCAATCAGCCCCAGCATTTT

v_gene: TRBV28
j_gene: TRBJ1-1
d_gene: TRBD1
abundance: -
CDR3aa: CASSSGQLNTEAFF
CDR3nt: TGTGCCAGCAGTTCGGGACAGCTGAACACTGAAGCTTTCTTT

v_gene: TRBV19
j_gene: TRBJ1-5
d_gene: -
abundance: -
CDR3aa: CASGQPQHF
CDR3nt: TGTGCCAGTGGGCAGCCCCAGCATTTT

v_gene: TRBV27
j_gene: TRBJ2-7
d_gene: -
abundance: -
CDR3aa: CASSFNPSSYEQYF
CDR3nt: TGTGCCAGCAGTTTCAACCCCAGCTCCTACGAGCAGTACTTC

v_gene: TRBV14
j_gene: TRBJ2-7
d_gene: -
abundance: -
CDR3aa: CASSQVGRVRGYEQYF
CDR3nt: TGTGCCAGCAGCCAAGTTGGTAGGGTCAGGGGCTACGAGCAGTACTTC

v_gene: TRBV27
j_gene: TRBJ1-2
d_gene: TRBD1
abundance: -
CDR3aa: CASRGYRGDYGYTF
CDR3nt: TGTGCCTCAAGGGGGTACAGGGGGGACTATGGCTACACCTTC

v_gene: TRBV27
j_gene: TRBJ2-3
d_gene: -
abundance: -
CDR3aa: CASSFPYPDTQYF
CDR3nt: TGTGCCAGCAGTTTCCCCTACCCAGATACGCAGTATTTT

v_gene: TRBV5-6
j_gene: TRBJ1-1
d_gene: TRBD1
abundance: -
CDR3aa: CASSQGQGLAEAFF
CDR3nt: TGTGCCAGCAGCCAGGGACAGGGGCTCGCTGAAGCTTTCTTT

v_gene: TRBV9
j_gene: TRBJ2-1
d_gene: TRBD2
abundance: -
CDR3aa: CASSVSGNSYNEQFF
CDR3nt: TGTGCCAGCAGCGTAAGCGGGAACTCCTACAATGAGCAGTTCTTC

v_gene: TRBV6-4
j_gene: TRBJ1-1
d_gene: TRBD1
abundance: -
CDR3aa: CASRETGLANTEAFF
CDR3nt: TGTGCCAGCAGAGAGACAGGGTTGGCGAACACTGAAGCTTTCTTT

v_gene: TRBV19
j_gene: TRBJ2-1
d_gene: -
abundance: -
CDR3aa: CASSIDGGGGGYMNEQFF
CDR3nt: TGTGCCAGTAGTATAGATGGAGGAGGGGGGGGATACATGAATGAGCAGTTCTTC

v_gene: TRBV29-1
j_gene: TRBJ2-7
d_gene: TRBD2
abundance: -
CDR3aa: CSVVLLAGSLYEQYF
CDR3nt: TGCAGCGTTGTTTTACTAGCGGGATCACTTTACGAGCAGTACTTC

v_gene: TRBV15
j_gene: TRBJ2-1
d_gene: -
abundance: -
CDR3aa: CATMKVSYNEQFF
CDR3nt: TGTGCCACCATGAAAGTATCCTACAATGAGCAGTTCTTC

v_gene: TRBV7-6
j_gene: TRBJ2-7
d_gene: -
abundance: -
CDR3aa: CASSLAPAYEQYF
CDR3nt: TGTGCCAGCAGCTTAGCGCCGGCATACGAGCAGTACTTC

v_gene: TRBV19
j_gene: TRBJ1-1
d_gene: TRBD1
abundance: -
CDR3aa: CASSITTGLVTEAFF
CDR3nt: TGTGCCAGTAGTATAACGACAGGGCTTGTCACTGAAGCTTTCTTT

v_gene: TRBV7-9
j_gene: TRBJ1-1
d_gene: -
abundance: -
CDR3aa: CASSSPSEANTEAFF
CDR3nt: TGTGCCAGCAGCTCACCCAGTGAGGCGAACACTGAAGCTTTCTTT

v_gene: TRBV7-6
j_gene: TRBJ2-3
d_gene: -
abundance: -
CDR3aa: CASSTPTGFYTDTQYF
CDR3nt: TGTGCCAGCAGCACCCCGACAGGCTTTTACACAGATACGCAGTATTTT